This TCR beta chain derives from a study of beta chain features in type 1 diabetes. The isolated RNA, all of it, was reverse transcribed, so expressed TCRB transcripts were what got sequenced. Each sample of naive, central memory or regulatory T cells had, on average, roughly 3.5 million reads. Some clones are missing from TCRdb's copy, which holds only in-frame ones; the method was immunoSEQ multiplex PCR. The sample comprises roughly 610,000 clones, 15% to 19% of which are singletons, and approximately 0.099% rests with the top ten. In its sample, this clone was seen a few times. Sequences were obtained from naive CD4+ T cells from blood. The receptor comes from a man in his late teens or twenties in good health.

The CDR3 loop reads CASGLRQLHGEQFF. The CDR3 nucleotides are TGTGCTAGTGGTTTGAGGCAGCTACATGGTGAGCAGTTCTTC. This sequence joins TRBV12-5 and TRBJ2-1; D is uncertain. This CDR3 is 14 amino acids long. Germline-derived CDR1 and CDR2 are LGHNT and FRNRAP. With 2 bases removed from V and 9 bases from J, the gap between germline ends came to 14 bases.